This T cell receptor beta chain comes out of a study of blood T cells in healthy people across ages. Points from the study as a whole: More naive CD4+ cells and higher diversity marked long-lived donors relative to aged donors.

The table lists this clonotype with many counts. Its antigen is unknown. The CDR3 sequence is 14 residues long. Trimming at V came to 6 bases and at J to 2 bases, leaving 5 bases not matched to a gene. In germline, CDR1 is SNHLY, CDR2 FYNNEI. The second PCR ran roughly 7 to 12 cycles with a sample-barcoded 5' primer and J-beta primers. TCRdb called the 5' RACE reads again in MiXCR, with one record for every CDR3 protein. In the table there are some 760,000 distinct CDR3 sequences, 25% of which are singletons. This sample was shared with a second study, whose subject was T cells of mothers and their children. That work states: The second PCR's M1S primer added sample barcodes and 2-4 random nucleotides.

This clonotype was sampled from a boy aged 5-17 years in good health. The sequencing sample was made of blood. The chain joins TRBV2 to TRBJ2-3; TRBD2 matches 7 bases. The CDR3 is CASSAGTNTDTQYF. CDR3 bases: TGTGCCAGCAGCGCCGGGACTAACACAGATACGCAGTATTTT.